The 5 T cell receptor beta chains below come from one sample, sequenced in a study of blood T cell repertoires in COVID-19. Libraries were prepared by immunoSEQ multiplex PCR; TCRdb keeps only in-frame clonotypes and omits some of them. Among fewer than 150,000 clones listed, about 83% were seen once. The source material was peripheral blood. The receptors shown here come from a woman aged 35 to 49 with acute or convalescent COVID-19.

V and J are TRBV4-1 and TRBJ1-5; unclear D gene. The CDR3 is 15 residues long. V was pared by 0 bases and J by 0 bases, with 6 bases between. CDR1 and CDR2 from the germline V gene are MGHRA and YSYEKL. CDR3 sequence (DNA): TGCGCCAGCAGCCAAGAGCCAGGTAGCAATCAGCCCCAGCATTTT. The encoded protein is CASSQEPGSNQPQHF.

The CDR3 DNA sequence: TGTGCCTGGCCACCCAGGGACAGGGGGGAGAGTAACTATGGCTACACCTTC. Residues: CAWPPRDRGESNYGYTF. This sequence joins TRBV30 and TRBJ1-2; 11 nucleotides match TRBD1. Looked up from germline, CDR1 is GTSNPN and CDR2 is SVGIG (reference sequence). The ends lost 5 bases at V and 1 base at J; junction bases unmatched: 12. This CDR3 is 17 amino acids long.

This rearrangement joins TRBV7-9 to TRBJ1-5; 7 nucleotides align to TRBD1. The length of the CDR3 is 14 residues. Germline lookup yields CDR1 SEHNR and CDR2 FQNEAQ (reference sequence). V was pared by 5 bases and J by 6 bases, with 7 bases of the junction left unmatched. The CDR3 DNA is TGTGCCAGCAGCCGGGGACAGCCTCCTCAGCCCCAGCATTTT. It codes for CASSRGQPPQPQHF.

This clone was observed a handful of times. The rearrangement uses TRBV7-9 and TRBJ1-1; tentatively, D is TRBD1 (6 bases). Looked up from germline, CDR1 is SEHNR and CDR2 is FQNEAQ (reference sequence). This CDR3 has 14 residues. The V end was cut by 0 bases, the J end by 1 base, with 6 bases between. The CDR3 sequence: CASSLAGANTEAFF. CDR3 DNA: TGTGCCAGCAGCTTAGCGGGGGCGAACACTGAAGCTTTCTTT.

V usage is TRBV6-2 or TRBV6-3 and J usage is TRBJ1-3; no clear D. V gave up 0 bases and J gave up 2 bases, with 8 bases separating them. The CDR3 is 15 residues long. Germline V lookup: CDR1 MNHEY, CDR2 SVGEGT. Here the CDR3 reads CASSYSTSAGNTIYF. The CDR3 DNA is TGTGCCAGCAGTTACTCGACTTCAGCTGGAAACACCATATATTTT.